This T cell receptor (beta chain) stems from a study of T cell changes during pregnancy in multiple sclerosis. Sequencing was performed with immunoSEQ multiplex PCR; in TCRdb, only in-frame clones are kept and a portion is missing. The sample has 55,000 to 70,000 clones; around nine tenths are singletons. Specimen: peripheral blood, collected in the third trimester of pregnancy. This clonotype was sampled from a female donor in good health, enrolled as a control in a pregnancy study.

The CDR3 coding sequence is TGTGCCAGCAGCTCAAACGGCCGGGGGGGTTCACCCCTCCACTTT. Protein sequence: CASSSNGRGGSPLHF. This chain links TRBV7-2 with TRBJ1-6, with a possible D match to TRBD1 (5 bases). This CDR3 has 15 residues. Trimming stripped 4 bases from V and 9 bases from J, with 16 bases between. Germline V gives CDR1 SGHTA, CDR2 FQGNSA.